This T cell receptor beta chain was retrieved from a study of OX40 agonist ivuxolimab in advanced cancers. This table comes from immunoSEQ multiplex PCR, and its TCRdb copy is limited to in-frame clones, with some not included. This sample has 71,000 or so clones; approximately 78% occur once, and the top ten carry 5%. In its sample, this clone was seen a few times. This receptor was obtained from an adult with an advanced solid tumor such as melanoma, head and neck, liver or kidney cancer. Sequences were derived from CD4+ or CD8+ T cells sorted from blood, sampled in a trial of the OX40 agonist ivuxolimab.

The CDR3 here is CASKIDGANSPLHF. CDR3 DNA: TGTGCCAGCAAGATTGACGGGGCCAATTCACCCCTCCACTTT. The V and J genes are TRBV2 and TRBJ1-6; weak D call: TRBD1 (5 bases). Germline lookup yields CDR1 SNHLY and CDR2 FYNNEI. Between the trimmed V and J ends, which lost 7 bases and 7 bases, there was a span of 14 bases. The length of the CDR3 is 14 residues.